This T cell receptor (beta chain) was captured in a study of neoadjuvant nivolumab and ipilimumab in lung cancer. Overall study findings and caveats: From pretherapy to surgery, tumor richness and clonality rose with dual therapy.

Note on this clone: The antigen is not known.

With 7 bases clipped from V and 5 bases from J, the junction kept 7 bases outside the gene matches. The CDR3 is made up of 15 amino acids. Germline CDR1 and CDR2: MGHDK and SYGVNS. Profiling relied on immunoSEQ multiplex PCR, and the TCRdb table lists in-frame clones only, not all of them. The sample holds over 7,000 clones, around 82% seen once. The chain recombines TRBV25-1 with TRBJ1-6, with 8 bases aligning to TRBD1. This TCR derives from an adult with non-small cell lung cancer. Sequencing was performed on tumor tissue, taken after neoadjuvant nivolumab, alone or with ipilimumab, at or shortly before surgery. DNA for the CDR3: TGTGCCAGCAAAGGACAGGGAGGGAATAATTCACCCCTCCACTTT. It is translated as CASKGQGGNNSPLHF.